This TCR beta chain originates from a study of graft-versus-host responses after intestinal transplantation. The overall study: Every transplant recipient was induced with anti-thymocyte globulin, then maintained on tacrolimus and steroids for about three years.

Study-level points and caveats: In recipient marrow, GvH clones were found, and some appeared first in ileum or blood.

A remark on this clone: The antigen is undetermined.

TCRdb's copy holds only in-frame clones and misses some; the assay was immunoSEQ multiplex PCR. The data contain approximately 89,000 clones, 92% of them singletons. The CDR3 has 16 amino acids. From germline, CDR1 is MRHNA and CDR2 SNTAGT. Trimming stripped 4 bases from V and 4 bases from J, with 17 bases between. This receptor was taken from a human donor who received an intestinal transplant. The chain joins TRBV6-4 to TRBJ2-1; D possibly corresponds to TRBD2 (7 bases). This sample comprised unstimulated CD4+ T cells sorted from spleen or lymph node cells, obtained before intestinal transplant. CDR3 protein: CASSGGGRSRYNEQFF. For the CDR3, the DNA is TGTGCCAGCAGTGGGGGGGGCCGGTCTCGTTACAATGAGCAGTTCTTC.